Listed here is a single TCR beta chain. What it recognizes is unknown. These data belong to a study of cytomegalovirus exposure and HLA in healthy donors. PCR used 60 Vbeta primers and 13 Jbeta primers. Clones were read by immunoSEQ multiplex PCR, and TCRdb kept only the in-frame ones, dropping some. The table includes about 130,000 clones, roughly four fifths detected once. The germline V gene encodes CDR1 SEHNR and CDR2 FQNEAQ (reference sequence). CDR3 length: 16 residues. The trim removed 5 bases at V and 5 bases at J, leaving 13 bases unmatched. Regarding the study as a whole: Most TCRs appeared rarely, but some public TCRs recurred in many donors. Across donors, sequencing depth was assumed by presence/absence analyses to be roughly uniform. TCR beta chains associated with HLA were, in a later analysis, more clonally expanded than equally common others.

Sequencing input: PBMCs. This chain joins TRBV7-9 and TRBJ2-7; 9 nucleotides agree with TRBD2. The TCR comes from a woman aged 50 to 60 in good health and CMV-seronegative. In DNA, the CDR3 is TGTGCCAGCAGCCCACCGGCGGGAGGGCCTCCGAACGAGCAGTACTTC. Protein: CASSPPAGGPPNEQYF.